This T cell receptor beta chain was identified in a study of control samples from healthy donors and cancer patients. TCRdb's copy holds only in-frame clones and misses some; the assay was immunoSEQ multiplex PCR. The sample has approximately 130,000 clones; more than 75% are singletons. The CDR3 has 16 residues. This sequence originates from a man in his sixties in good health. The sequenced material came from blood. The chain combines TRBV12-2 with TRBJ1-2; the table's D call, TRBD1, has no DNA check behind it. TRBV12-2 is designated a pseudogene. CDR3 sequence: CASRLFGIGGVCGYTF. CDR3 nucleotide sequence: TGTGCAAGTCGCTTGTTTGGGATAGGGGGCGTTTGTGGCTACACCTTC.